This T cell receptor (beta chain) was captured by sequencing in a study of T cell repertoires in cytomegalovirus infection. TCRdb redid the calling of the reads with MiXCR, one entry per CDR3 protein. This table has under 850,000 distinct CDR3 sequences, 30% to 35% appearing once. Details on this clonotype: Its specificity is not known.

Germline V CDR1 and CDR2: SGHVS, FNYEAQ. The V gene lost 5 bases and the J gene lost 4 bases, with 21 bases spanning the gap. The CDR3 contains 17 residues. This clonotype originated in a human donor in good health (CMV status not recorded). Some clones in this sample may be carry-over from other donors' samples. This chain connects TRBV7-6 to TRBJ1-3, with a tentative D call TRBD1 (5 bases). Sample: cultured PBMCs, taken from culture after CMV antigen stimulation. In DNA, the CDR3 is TGTGCCAGCAGCCTGGGGGGGATATACGGACGGGGAAACACCATATATTTT. This sequence encodes CASSLGGIYGRGNTIYF.